This T cell receptor (beta chain) was documented in a study of blood T cell repertoires in COVID-19. Study-wide background: PBMCs, B-cell-depleted T cells, or T cells provided the cDNA or gDNA that made up the material.

The ends lost 5 bases at V and 4 bases at J; junction bases unmatched: 3. Germline CDR1 LNHDA, CDR2 SQIVND (reference sequence). The CDR3 has 14 amino acids. Original handling: The authors estimated nucleated cell counts from reference gene primer amplification. This table comes from immunoSEQ multiplex PCR, and its TCRdb copy is limited to in-frame clones, with some not included. V, J and clone size are those of that table, while D and trimming were read from the DNA. The repertoire consists of about 50,000 clones, with around 86% occurring once and the leading ten covering roughly 10%. Sequenced sample: peripheral blood. The source is a human donor in a cohort sampled during active COVID-19. The chain combines TRBV19 with TRBJ1-5, with 9 bases identical to TRBD1. The CDR3 nucleotides are TGTGCCAGTAGTCCGGGACAGGGAAATCAGCCCCAGCATTTT. Its translation: CASSPGQGNQPQHF.